The next 20 T cell receptor beta chains were all read from a single sample in a study of OX40 agonist ivuxolimab in advanced cancers. Data came from immunoSEQ multiplex PCR; TCRdb stores just in-frame clones and leaves some out. The sample includes roughly 89,000 clones, roughly 90% of them seen just once. The specimen was CD4+ or CD8+ T cells sorted from blood, collected in a trial of the OX40 agonist ivuxolimab. The source is an adult with an advanced solid tumor such as melanoma, head and neck, liver or kidney cancer.

The chain combines TRBV18 with TRBJ2-2, with 7 bases fitting TRBD1. CDR3 length: 17 amino acids. Germline V gene data show CDR1 as KGHSH and CDR2 as LQKENI. V shed 3 bases, J shed 6 bases, and the junction held 13 bases outside the gene matches. The CDR3 DNA reads TGTGCCAGCTCACCCGCCAGGGGGACCCAATACGCCGGGGAGCTGTTTTTT. Its translation: CASSPARGTQYAGELFF.

This chain connects TRBV11-2 to TRBJ2-7, with a tentative D call TRBD1 (6 bases). The CDR3 is 14 residues long. Germline CDR1 and CDR2: SGHAT and FQNNGV. V lost 5 bases and J lost 0, with 11 bases in between. CDR3 DNA: TGTGCCAGCAGCGCTGACAGGTTCTCCTACGAGCAGTACTTC. This translates into CASSADRFSYEQYF.

The chain combines TRBV18 with TRBJ2-1, with D unclear. From germline, CDR1 is KGHSH and CDR2 LQKENI. Trimming removed 8 bases at V and 1 base at J, with 12 bases between. The CDR3 runs 14 residues. The CDR3 loop is CASTTRGSYNEQFF. In DNA form, the CDR3 reads TGTGCCAGCACGACAAGAGGATCCTACAATGAGCAGTTCTTC.

V is TRBV5-6 and J is TRBJ2-5, with unresolved D. The CDR3 has 13 amino acids. The V gene lost 1 base and the J gene lost 0 bases, with 4 bases spanning the gap. Germline lookup yields CDR1 SGHDT and CDR2 YYEEEE. The CDR3 DNA reads as TGTGCCAGCAGCTTGCCGAACCAAGAGACCCAGTACTTC. Translated, it gives CASSLPNQETQYF. Full variable domain (remainder filled in from reference TRBV5-6 and TRBJ2-5): DAGVTQSPTHLIKTRGQQVTLRCSPKSGHDTVSWYQQALGQGPQFIFQYYEEEERQRGNFPDRFSGHQFPNYSSELNVNALLLGDSALYLCASSLPNQETQYFGPGTRLLVL.

The V gene is TRBV2, the J gene TRBJ2-7; tentative D call: TRBD2 (6 bases). V lost 5 bases and J 4 bases, leaving 15 bases between the germline ends. Germline CDR1 reads SNHLY; CDR2 reads FYNNEI. This CDR3 region has 14 residues. The CDR3 DNA follows: TGTGCCAGCAGTCTGGGCGGGACGGCGTACGAGCAGTACTTC. Its protein product is CASSLGGTAYEQYF.

This sequence joins TRBV19 and TRBJ2-4; a possible D gene is TRBD2 (7 bases). The CDR3 covers 15 residues. Germline V gives CDR1 LNHDA, CDR2 SQIVND (reference sequence). Trimming left V 8 bases short and J 6 bases short, with 20 bases between. For the CDR3, the DNA is TGTGCCAGTGGAAGGGGGGAGGGCCGAGGAAACATTCAGTACTTC. Translating it yields CASGRGEGRGNIQYF.

The chain combines TRBV29-1 with TRBJ2-3; 8 bases are a match to TRBD1. Losses at the gene ends were 7 bases for V and 1 base for J; bases not matched to a gene: 7. Germline CDR1 is SQVTM and CDR2 is ANQGSEA. The length of the CDR3 is 14 residues. This chain's CDR3 is CSGGQALGTDTQYF. CDR3 DNA: TGCAGCGGGGGACAGGCTTTGGGCACAGATACGCAGTATTTT.

The chain couples TRBV7-7 to TRBJ2-7, with TRBD2 matching over 7 bases. The CDR3 covers 16 residues. Germline-derived CDR1 and CDR2 are SSHAT and FNYEAQ (reference sequence). With V trimmed by 5 bases and J by 1 base, 11 bases remained unmatched. CDR3 protein: CASSLRDERDSYEQYF. In DNA form, the CDR3 reads TGTGCCAGCAGCCTGCGTGATGAGCGGGATTCCTACGAGCAGTACTTC.

The chain recombines TRBV6-1 with TRBJ2-7; D is possibly TRBD2 (6 bases). V lost 6 bases and J 1 base, leaving 10 bases between the germline ends. Germline loops: CDR1 MNHNS, CDR2 SASEGT. This CDR3 spans 13 amino acids. The CDR3 DNA reads as TGTGCCAGCAGCGACGGGGGTTCCTACGAGCAGTACTTC. Residues: CASSDGGSYEQYF.

The CDR3 spells CASGAGGRNEQFF. CDR3 DNA: TGTGCCAGCGGGGCGGGAGGGCGAAATGAGCAGTTCTTC. The V gene is TRBV28, the J gene TRBJ2-1, with 9 bases lining up with TRBD2. The CDR3 is 13 amino acids. Germline-derived CDR1 and CDR2 are MDHEN and SYDVKM. The junction had 6 bases not matched to a gene; V was cut back by 8 bases and J by 7 bases.

The V gene is TRBV2, the J gene TRBJ2-7, with a weak D call TRBD2 (5 bases). This CDR3 is built from 15 residues. Germline assignment: CDR1 SNHLY and CDR2 FYNNEI. The germline V and J ends were trimmed by 4 bases and 0 bases, with 13 bases remaining between them. The CDR3 sequence is CASSAGVMGSYEQYF. The CDR3 nucleotides are TGTGCCAGCAGTGCCGGGGTAATGGGCTCCTACGAGCAGTACTTC.

V is TRBV28 and J is TRBJ2-7, with D possibly TRBD2 on 5 matching bases. Trimming removed 2 bases from V and 4 bases from J, with 9 bases in between. Per the germline V gene, CDR1 is MDHEN and CDR2 is SYDVKM. The CDR3 has 13 amino acids. In nucleotides, the CDR3 is TGTGCCAGCAGTTTAACGAGAGGGTACGAGCAGTACTTC. It is translated as CASSLTRGYEQYF.

This clone was seen a few times. The V call is TRBV7-9, the J call TRBJ2-6; D not certain. The germline V gene has CDR1 SEHNR and CDR2 FQNEAQ (reference sequence). The CDR3 is 17 residues long. Trimming took 3 bases from V and 0 from J, leaving 12 bases between them. Here the CDR3 DNA reads TGTGCCAGCAGCTTGGCAGGCTCAAGCTCTGGGGCCAACGTCCTGACTTTC. Its protein is CASSLAGSSSGANVLTF.

This chain connects TRBV28 to TRBJ2-7; D is unclear. V lost 6 bases and J 5 bases, leaving 8 bases between the germline ends. CDR1 MDHEN and CDR2 SYDVKM come from the germline V gene. This CDR3 has 11 amino acids. The CDR3 nucleotides are TGTGCCAGCAGCCGTCGGGACGAGCAGTACTTC. Its protein is CASSRRDEQYF.

The chain couples TRBV7-2 to TRBJ2-2, with TRBD1 matching over 8 bases. With V trimmed by 5 bases and J by 7 bases, 12 bases remained unmatched. The CDR3 runs to 16 residues. Germline CDR1 reads SGHTA; CDR2 reads FQGNSA. The CDR3 nucleotides are TGTGCCAGCAGCCTCCGGACAGGGAGGACGGGCGGGGAGCTGTTTTTT. Its protein product is CASSLRTGRTGGELFF.

V is TRBV28 and J is TRBJ2-7; 9 bases line up with TRBD2. Trimming cost V 2 bases and J 3 bases; bases outside gene matches: 14. This CDR3 is 18 amino acids long. Per germline, CDR1 MDHEN and CDR2 SYDVKM. DNA of the CDR3: TGTGCCAGCAGTTTAAGGGGACTAGCTTCTACGTCGTACTACGAGCAGTACTTC. Translation: CASSLRGLASTSYYEQYF.

J is TRBJ2-3 and V is TRBV7-3; TRBD1 matches 7 bases. Germline trimming cut 5 bases from V and 4 bases from J; bases unmatched to any gene: 9. This CDR3 comprises 15 residues. Germline lookup yields CDR1 SGHTA and CDR2 FQGTGA. DNA for the CDR3: TGTGCCAGCAGCCCAGGGGGAAGTTTGTCAGATACGCAGTATTTT. As protein: CASSPGGSLSDTQYF.

The rearrangement links TRBV4-3 to TRBJ1-5, with D maybe TRBD1 (5 bases). V lost 0 bases and J lost 2, with 8 bases in between. Germline V gene lookup returns CDR1 LGHNA and CDR2 YSLEER. The CDR3 loop spans 15 amino acids. CDR3 in DNA: TGCGCCAGCAGCCAAGATAAACAGGGCAATCAGCCCCAGCATTTT. Protein product: CASSQDKQGNQPQHF.

The chain is built from TRBV2 and TRBJ2-4, with 7 nucleotides matching TRBD1. V shed 8 bases and J 3 bases; nucleotides not matched to a gene: 7. The CDR3 is 14 residues long. The germline gives CDR1 SNHLY, CDR2 FYNNEI. The CDR3 bases are TGTGCCAGCGGCGACAGGGAAGGCAAAAACATTCAGTACTTC. This gives the protein CASGDREGKNIQYF.

This chain connects TRBV6-1 to TRBJ1-2, with 7 nucleotides matching TRBD1. The CDR3 is made up of 15 amino acids. Germline V CDR1 and CDR2: MNHNS, SASEGT. J gave up 4 bases and V 6 bases, and 11 bases lay outside the gene matches. The CDR3 nucleotides are TGTGCCAGCAGCGACTCCAGACAGGGATCCTATGGCTACACCTTC. Residues: CASSDSRQGSYGYTF.